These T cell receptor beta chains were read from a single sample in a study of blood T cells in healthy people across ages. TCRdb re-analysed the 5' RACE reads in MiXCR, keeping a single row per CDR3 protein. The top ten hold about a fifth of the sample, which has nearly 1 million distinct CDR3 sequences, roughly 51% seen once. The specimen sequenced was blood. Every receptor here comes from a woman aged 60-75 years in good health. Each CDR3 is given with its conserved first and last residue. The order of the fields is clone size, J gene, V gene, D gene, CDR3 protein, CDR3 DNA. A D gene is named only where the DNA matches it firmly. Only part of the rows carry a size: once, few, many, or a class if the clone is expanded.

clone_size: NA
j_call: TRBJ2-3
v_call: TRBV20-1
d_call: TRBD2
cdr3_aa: CSASSSGRAYGTDTQYF
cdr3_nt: TGCAGTGCTAGCTCTAGCGGGAGGGCCTACGGCACAGATACGCAGTATTTT

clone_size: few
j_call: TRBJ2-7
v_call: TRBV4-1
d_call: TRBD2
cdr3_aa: CASSPGGGISYEQYF
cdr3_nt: TGCGCCAGCAGCCCGGGGGGGGGAATCTCCTACGAGCAGTACTTC

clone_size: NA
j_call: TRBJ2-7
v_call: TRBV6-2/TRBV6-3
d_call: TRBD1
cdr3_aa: CASSLSLRSGTGISYEQYF
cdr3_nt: TGTGCCAGCAGTCTGTCTCTCAGGTCCGGGACAGGAATATCCTACGAGCAGTACTTC

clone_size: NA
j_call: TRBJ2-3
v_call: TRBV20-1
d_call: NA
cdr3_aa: CSAGIIDTQYF
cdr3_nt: TGCAGTGCTGGTATTATTGATACGCAGTATTTT

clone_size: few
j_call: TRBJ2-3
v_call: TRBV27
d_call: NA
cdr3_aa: CASSLWGASTDTQYF
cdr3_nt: TGTGCCAGCAGCCTTTGGGGGGCGAGCACAGATACGCAGTATTTT

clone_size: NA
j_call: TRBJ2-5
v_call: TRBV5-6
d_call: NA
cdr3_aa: CASSLASGTPILETQYF
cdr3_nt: TGTGCCAGCAGCTTGGCTTCCGGGACACCGATCTTGGAGACCCAGTACTTC

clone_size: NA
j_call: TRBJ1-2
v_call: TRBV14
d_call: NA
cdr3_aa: CASSLHDLGYGYTF
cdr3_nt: TGTGCCAGCAGCCTGCACGACCTGGGCTATGGCTACACCTTC

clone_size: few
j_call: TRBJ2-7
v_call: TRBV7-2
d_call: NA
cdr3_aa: CASSLDGLNYEQYF
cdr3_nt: TGCGCCAGCAGCTTGGATGGACTTAACTACGAGCAGTACTTC

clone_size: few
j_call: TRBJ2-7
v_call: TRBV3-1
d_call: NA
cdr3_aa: CASSQDGSERTYEQYF
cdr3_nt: TGTGCCAGCAGCCAAGATGGGTCTGAAAGGACCTACGAGCAGTACTTC

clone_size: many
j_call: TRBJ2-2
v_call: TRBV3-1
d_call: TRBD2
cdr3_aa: CASRGPSGTGELFF
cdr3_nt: TGTGCCAGTAGGGGTCCTAGCGGCACCGGGGAGCTGTTTTTT

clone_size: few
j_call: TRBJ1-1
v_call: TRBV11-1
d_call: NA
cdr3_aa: CASSLVLQETNTEAFF
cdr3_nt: TGTGCCAGCAGCTTAGTTCTTCAAGAAACGAACACTGAAGCTTTCTTT

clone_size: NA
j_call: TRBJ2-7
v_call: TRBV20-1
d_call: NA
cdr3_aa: CSAGTLFGYEQYF
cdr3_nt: TGCAGTGCTGGCACATTGTTTGGTTACGAGCAGTACTTC

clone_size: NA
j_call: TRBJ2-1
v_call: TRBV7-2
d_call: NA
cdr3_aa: CASSLVLASSYNEQFF
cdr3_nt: TGTGCCAGCAGCTTAGTCCTAGCCAGCTCCTACAATGAGCAGTTCTTC

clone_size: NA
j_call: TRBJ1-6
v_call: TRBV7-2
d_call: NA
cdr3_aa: CASSGPSSPLHF
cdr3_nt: TGTGCCAGCAGCGGCCCGAGTTCACCCCTCCACTTT

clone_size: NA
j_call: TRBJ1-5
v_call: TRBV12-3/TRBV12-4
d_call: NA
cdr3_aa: CASSLRGGGDQPQHF
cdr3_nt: TGTGCCAGCAGTTTAAGAGGGGGAGGGGATCAGCCCCAGCATTTT

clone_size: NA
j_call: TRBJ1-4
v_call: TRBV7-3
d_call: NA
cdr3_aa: CASAYLGASNEKLFF
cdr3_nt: TGTGCCAGCGCCTACCTTGGGGCGTCTAATGAAAAACTGTTTTTT

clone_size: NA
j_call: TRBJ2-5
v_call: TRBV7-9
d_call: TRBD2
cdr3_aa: CASSIRTSGHETQYF
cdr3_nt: TGTGCCAGCAGCATAAGGACTAGCGGGCATGAGACCCAGTACTTC

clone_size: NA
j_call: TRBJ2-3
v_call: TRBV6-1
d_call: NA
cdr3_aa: CASSDKNRGTDTQYF
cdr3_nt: TGTGCCAGCAGTGATAAAAACAGGGGCACAGATACGCAGTATTTT

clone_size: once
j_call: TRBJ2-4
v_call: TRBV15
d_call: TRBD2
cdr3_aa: CATSRDEGGKNIQYF
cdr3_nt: TGTGCCACCAGCAGAGATGAGGGAGGGAAAAACATTCAGTACTTC

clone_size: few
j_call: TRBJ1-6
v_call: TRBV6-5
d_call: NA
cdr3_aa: CASSLTDNYNSPLHF
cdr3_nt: TGTGCCAGCAGTTTGACAGATAACTATAATTCACCCCTCCACTTT

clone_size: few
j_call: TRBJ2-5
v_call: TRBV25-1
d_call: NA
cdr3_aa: CASSVHGEQYF
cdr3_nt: TGTGCCAGCAGTGTCCACGGGGAACAGTACTTC

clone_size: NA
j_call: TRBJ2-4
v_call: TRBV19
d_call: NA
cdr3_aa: CAPVGFAKNIQYF
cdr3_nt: TGTGCCCCGGTAGGGTTCGCCAAAAACATTCAGTACTTC

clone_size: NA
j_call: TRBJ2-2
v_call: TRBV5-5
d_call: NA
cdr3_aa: CASNLWGNTGELFF
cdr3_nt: TGTGCCAGCAACTTGTGGGGGAACACCGGGGAGCTGTTTTTT

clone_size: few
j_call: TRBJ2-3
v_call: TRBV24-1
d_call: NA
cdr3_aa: CATSDLATDTQYF
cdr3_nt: TGTGCCACCAGTGATTTAGCGACAGATACGCAGTATTTT

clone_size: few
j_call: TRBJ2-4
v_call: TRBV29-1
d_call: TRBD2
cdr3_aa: CSVARDGGLSTNIQYF
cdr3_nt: TGCAGCGTCGCCCGGGACGGGGGGTTGAGCACAAACATTCAGTACTTC

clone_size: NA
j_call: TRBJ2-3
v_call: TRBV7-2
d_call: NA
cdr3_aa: CASSLEARRTDTQYF
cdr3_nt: TGTGCCAGCAGCTTAGAGGCTAGGCGCACAGATACGCAGTATTTT